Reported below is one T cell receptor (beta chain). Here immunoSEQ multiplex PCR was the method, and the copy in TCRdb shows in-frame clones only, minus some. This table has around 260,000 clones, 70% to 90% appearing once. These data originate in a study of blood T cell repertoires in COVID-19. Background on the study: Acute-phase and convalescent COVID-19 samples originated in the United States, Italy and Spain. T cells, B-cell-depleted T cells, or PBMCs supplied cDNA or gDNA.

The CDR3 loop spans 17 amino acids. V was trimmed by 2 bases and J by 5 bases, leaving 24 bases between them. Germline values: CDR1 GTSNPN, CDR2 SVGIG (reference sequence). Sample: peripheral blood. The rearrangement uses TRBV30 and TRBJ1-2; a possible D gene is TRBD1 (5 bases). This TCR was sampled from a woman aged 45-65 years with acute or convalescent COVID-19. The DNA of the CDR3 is TGTGCCTGGAGTCCCCGCCTGTCCAGGGTAACGACTTATGGCTACACCTTC. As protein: CAWSPRLSRVTTYGYTF.